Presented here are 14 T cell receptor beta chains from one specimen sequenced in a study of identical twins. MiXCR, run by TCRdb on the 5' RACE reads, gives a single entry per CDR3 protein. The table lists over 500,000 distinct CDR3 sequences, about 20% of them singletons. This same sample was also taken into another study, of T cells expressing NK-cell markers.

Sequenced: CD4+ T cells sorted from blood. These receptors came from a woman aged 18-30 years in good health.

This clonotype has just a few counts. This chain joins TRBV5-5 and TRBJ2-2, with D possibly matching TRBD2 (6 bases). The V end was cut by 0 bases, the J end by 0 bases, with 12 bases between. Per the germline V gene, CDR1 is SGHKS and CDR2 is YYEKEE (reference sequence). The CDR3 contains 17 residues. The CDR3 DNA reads TGTGCCAGCAGCTTGGATATTAGGACTACGAACACCGGGGAGCTGTTTTTT. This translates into CASSLDIRTTNTGELFF.

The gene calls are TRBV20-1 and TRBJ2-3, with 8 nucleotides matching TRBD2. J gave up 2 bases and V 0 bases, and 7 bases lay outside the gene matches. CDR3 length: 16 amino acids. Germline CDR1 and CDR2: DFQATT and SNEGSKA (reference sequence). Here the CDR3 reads CSARDWTSSNTDTQYF. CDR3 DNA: TGCAGTGCTAGAGATTGGACTAGCTCCAACACAGATACGCAGTATTTT.

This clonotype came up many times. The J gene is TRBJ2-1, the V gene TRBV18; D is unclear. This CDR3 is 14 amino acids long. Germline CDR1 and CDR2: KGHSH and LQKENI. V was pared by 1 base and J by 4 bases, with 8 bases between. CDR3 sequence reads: CASSPHPGYNEQFF. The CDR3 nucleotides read TGTGCCAGCTCACCACATCCGGGTTACAATGAGCAGTTCTTC. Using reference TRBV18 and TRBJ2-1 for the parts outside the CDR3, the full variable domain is NAGVMQNPRHLVRRRGQEARLRCSPMKGHSHVYWYRQLPEEGLKFMVYLQKENIIDESGMPKERFSAEFPKEGPSILRIQQVVRGDSAAYFCASSPHPGYNEQFFGPGTRLTVL.

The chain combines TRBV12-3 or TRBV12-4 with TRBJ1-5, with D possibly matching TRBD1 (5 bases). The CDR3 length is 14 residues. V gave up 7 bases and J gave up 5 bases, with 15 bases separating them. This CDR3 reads CASIVGGIDQPQHF. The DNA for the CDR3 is TGTGCCAGCATTGTGGGGGGGATTGATCAGCCCCAGCATTTT.

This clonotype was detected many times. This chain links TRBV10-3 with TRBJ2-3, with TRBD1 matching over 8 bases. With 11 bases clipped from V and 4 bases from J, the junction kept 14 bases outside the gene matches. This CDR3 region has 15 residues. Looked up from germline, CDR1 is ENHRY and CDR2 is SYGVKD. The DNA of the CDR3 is TGTGCCTCCCTCGTGGCAGGGGGCGCCCCAGATACGCAGTATTTT. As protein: CASLVAGGAPDTQYF.

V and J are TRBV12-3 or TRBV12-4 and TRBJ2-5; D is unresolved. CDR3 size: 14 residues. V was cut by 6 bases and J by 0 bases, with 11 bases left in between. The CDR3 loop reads CASSTYGDQETQYF. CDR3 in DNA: TGTGCCAGCAGCACTTATGGGGACCAAGAGACCCAGTACTTC.

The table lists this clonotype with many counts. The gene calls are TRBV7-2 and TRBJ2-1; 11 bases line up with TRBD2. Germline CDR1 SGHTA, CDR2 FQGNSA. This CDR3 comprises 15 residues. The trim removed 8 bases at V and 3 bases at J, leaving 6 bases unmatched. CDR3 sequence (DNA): TGTGCCAGCTTAGGTAGCGGGAGGGACTACAATGAGCAGTTCTTC. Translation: CASLGSGRDYNEQFF.

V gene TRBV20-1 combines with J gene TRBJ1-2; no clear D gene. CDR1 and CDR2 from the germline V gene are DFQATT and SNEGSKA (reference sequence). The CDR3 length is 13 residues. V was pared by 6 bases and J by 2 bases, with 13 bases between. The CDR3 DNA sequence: TGCAGTGCCTTTGGGCCGGGGAACTATGGCTACACCTTC. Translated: CSAFGPGNYGYTF.

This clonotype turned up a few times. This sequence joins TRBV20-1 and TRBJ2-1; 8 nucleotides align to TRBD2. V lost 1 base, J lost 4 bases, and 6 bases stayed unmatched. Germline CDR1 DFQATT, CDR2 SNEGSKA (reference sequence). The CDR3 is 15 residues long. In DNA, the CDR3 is TGCAGTGCTAGAGCCGTTACTAGCGGATACAATGAGCAGTTCTTC. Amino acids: CSARAVTSGYNEQFF.

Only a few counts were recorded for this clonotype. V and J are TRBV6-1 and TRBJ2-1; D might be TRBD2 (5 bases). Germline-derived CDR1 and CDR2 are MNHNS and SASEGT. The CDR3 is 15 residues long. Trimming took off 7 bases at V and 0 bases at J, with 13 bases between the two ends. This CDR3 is CASISLGSSYNEQFF. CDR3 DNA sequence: TGTGCCAGCATCAGTTTAGGGAGCTCCTACAATGAGCAGTTCTTC.

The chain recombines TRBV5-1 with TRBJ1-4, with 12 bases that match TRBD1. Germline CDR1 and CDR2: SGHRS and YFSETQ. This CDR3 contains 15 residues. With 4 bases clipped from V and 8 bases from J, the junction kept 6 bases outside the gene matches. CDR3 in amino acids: CASSPLGTGGEKLFF. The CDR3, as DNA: TGCGCCAGCAGCCCCCTCGGGACAGGGGGCGAAAAACTGTTTTTT.

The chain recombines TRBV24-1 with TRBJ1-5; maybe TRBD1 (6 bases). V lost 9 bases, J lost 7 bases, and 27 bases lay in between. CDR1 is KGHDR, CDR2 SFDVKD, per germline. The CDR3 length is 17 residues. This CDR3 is CATQAWSFSGAKQPQHF. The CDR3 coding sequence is TGTGCCACCCAGGCGTGGTCTTTTTCGGGGGCCAAGCAGCCCCAGCATTTT.

DNA of the CDR3: TGTGCCAGCAGCCCACAAGTTTTTAACGAGCAGTACTTC. It yields the protein CASSPQVFNEQYF. The V gene is TRBV21-1, the J gene TRBJ2-7. TRBV21-1 is annotated as a pseudogene. This CDR3 is 13 amino acids long.

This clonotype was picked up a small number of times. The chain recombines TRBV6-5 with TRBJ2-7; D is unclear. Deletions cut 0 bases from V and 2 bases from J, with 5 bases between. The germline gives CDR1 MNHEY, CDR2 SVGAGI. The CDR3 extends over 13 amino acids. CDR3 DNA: TGTGCCAGCAGTTACTCCGACCCCTACGAGCAGTACTTC. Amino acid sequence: CASSYSDPYEQYF.